This T cell receptor (beta chain) was observed in a study of cytomegalovirus exposure and HLA in healthy donors. Study-wide points: Later analysis identified 15,000 to 20,000 TCR beta sequences associated with HLA alleles, using a false discovery rate threshold of 0.05.

The PCR was carried out with 60 Vbeta primers and 13 Jbeta primers. Sequenced by immunoSEQ multiplex PCR; TCRdb stores in-frame clones only, minus some. Here the sample spans roughly 150,000 clones, over 70% being singletons. This clone was picked up a small number of times. What it binds is not known. Looked up from germline, CDR1 is LGHNA and CDR2 is YNFKEQ. The CDR3 has 16 residues. The junction had 10 bases not matched to a gene; V was cut back by 5 bases and J by 9 bases. The sample was PBMCs. The chain is built from TRBV4-2 and TRBJ2-1; 13 positions agree with TRBD2. The source of this sequence is a woman aged 40 to 49 in good health and CMV-seronegative. In nucleotides, the CDR3 is TGTGCCAGCAGCTCTCGGACTAGCGGGAGTGCGGTTGAGCAGTTCTTC. Translating it yields CASSSRTSGSAVEQFF.